Described below is a single T cell receptor (beta chain) sequence and its context. This sample was taken from a study of blood T cell repertoires in COVID-19. Study details: COVID-19 samples collected from the United States, Italy and Spain covered acute and convalescent phases. Nucleic acid was either cDNA or gDNA, and it came from T cells, B-cell-depleted T cells, or PBMCs.

Original data processing: Amplification with reference gene primers provided the estimates of nucleated cell counts. TCRdb keeps only in-frame clones here, not all; method: immunoSEQ multiplex PCR. V, J and clone size derive from that table, while D and trimming were established from the DNA sequence. This table holds around 300,000 clones, roughly 85% found once. CDR1 and CDR2 from the germline V gene are SGDLS and YYNGEE. This CDR3 has 16 residues. Deletions cut 2 bases from V and 4 bases from J, with 16 bases between. The source material was peripheral blood. The TCR sequence derives from a human donor in a cohort sampled during active COVID-19. The J gene is TRBJ2-1, the V gene TRBV9, with D tentatively TRBD2 (6 bases). CDR3 loop: CASSVRGAGWYNEQFF. CDR3 nucleotides: TGTGCCAGCAGCGTTAGGGGAGCGGGTTGGTACAATGAGCAGTTCTTC.